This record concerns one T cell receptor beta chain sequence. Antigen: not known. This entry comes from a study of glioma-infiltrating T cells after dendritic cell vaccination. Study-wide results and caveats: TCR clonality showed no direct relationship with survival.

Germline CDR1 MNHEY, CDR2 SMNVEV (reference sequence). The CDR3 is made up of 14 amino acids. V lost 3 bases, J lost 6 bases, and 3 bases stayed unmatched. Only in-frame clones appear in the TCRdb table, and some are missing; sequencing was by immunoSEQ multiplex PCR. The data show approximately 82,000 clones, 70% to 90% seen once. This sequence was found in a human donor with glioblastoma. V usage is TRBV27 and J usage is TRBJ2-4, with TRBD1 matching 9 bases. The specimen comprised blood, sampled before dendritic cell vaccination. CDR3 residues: CASSLDRGRNIQYF. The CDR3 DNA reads TGTGCCAGCAGTTTGGACAGGGGTAGAAACATTCAGTACTTC.